This TCR beta chain came from a study of Ad26.COV2.S vaccination and SARS-CoV-2 variants (dated by TCRdb to the early 2020s). Concerning the study at large: TCRbeta repertoire sequencing served as the tool for gauging how specific and how broad the SARS-CoV-2-reactive T cell receptors were following Ad26.COV2.S vaccination. The TCR-sequenced set comprised approximately 32 samples: around 20 Ad26.COV2.S vaccine recipients, 5 placebo recipients and 8 SARS-CoV-2 convalescent individuals. Points the paper makes about the study in general: It was noted by the authors that total T cell responses may have been underestimated by the TCR breadth and depth analyses. After vaccination, substantial breadth of spike-specific CD8+ and CD4+ T cell responses was reported. Compared with placebo recipients, Ad26.COV2.S recipients showed higher spike-specific TCR breadth (P = 0.0014). Non-spike TCR breadth was comparable between vaccine and placebo recipients, consistent with the vaccine containing only spike.

The immunoSEQ Assay was used to sequence TCRbeta CDR3 regions. After extraction, genomic DNA underwent amplification by bias-controlled multiplex PCR, followed by high-throughput sequencing. Per the source publication's procedure: To quantify the absolute abundance of every unique TCRbeta CDR3 region, sequences were collapsed and filtered. T cell fraction was estimated by normalizing TCRbeta template counts to usable DNA, which was measured by amplifying reference genes present in all nucleated cells. Repertoire TCRs were annotated as SARS-CoV-2-specific by exact matching of V gene, CDR3 amino acid sequence and J gene to a known reactive TCR set. The reference SARS-CoV-2 TCR set came from MIRA and was filtered for enrichment in COVID-19-positive ImmuneCODE repertoires, removing public or cross-reactive TCRs. Using the MIRA antigens, annotated TCRs were further analysed by specific ORF or by position within an ORF. Breadth was defined as the number of annotated unique rearrangements divided by the total number of unique productive rearrangements, and depth was defined as the summed frequency of the annotated unique rearrangements. Two-sided Wilcoxon rank-sum tests were used to compare TCR breadth between groups. As stored in TCRdb, this immuneACCESS dataset retains in-frame rearrangements with V and J assigned. A fraction of the clones does not appear; measured against another copy, unresolved V genes explain less than half of the discrepancy, and the remainder lacks a known reason. That table furnishes V, J and clone size, whereas the DNA furnished D and trimming. A total of over 130,000 clones appear in this sample, 70% to 90% of them only once. Clones ranked in the top ten supply 5% of the sample.

The CDR3, cysteine through phenylalanine, is 15 amino acids long. This entry keeps only the CDR3 DNA: 45 bases, framed from base 1. CDR1 and CDR2 are drawn from the germline V gene: LGHNA, YSLEER. Germline trimming amounts to 3 bases on V and 2 bases on J, with 7 as the count of junction bases outside the gene matches. The sample's time point label, decoded: individuals recovered from natural SARS-CoV-2 infection. There are a few counts of this clone. Its antigen is still unknown. No much larger clonotype is one base removed from it; base qualities were not supplied. The rearrangement joined TRBV4-3 to TRBJ2-7; TRBD2 agrees with 7 junctional bases. The sequenced sample was peripheral blood, obtained after recovery from COVID-19. The receptor was derived from a human donor who had recovered from COVID-19. The CDR3 sequence is CASSQELARPYEQYF. In nucleotide form, the sequence is TGCGCCAGCAGCCAGGAACTAGCGCGCCCCTACGAGCAGTACTTC.